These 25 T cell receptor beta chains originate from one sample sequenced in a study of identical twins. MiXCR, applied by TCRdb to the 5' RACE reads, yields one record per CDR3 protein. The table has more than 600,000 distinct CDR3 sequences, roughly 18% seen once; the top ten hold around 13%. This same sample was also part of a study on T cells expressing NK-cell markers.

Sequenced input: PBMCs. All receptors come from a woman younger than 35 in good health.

The CDR3 here is CASSTQTSNTEAFF. CDR3 DNA sequence: TGCGCCAGCAGTACACAGACCTCCAACACTGAAGCTTTCTTT. The chain carries TRBV5-1 and TRBJ1-1; the D is unclear. Between the trimmed V and J ends, which lost 5 bases and 2 bases, there was a span of 13 bases. The CDR3 sequence is 14 residues long. Germline assignment: CDR1 SGHRS and CDR2 YFSETQ.

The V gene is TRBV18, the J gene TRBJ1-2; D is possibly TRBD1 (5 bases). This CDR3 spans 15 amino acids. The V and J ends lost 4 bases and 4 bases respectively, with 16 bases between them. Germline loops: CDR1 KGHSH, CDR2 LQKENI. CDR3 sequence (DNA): TGTGCCAGCTCACTACGTCAGGGAATGGTCTATGGCTACACCTTC. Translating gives CASSLRQGMVYGYTF.

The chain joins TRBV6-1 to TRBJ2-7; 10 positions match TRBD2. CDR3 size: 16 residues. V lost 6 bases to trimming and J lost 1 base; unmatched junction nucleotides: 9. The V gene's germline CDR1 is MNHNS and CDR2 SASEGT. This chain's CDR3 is CASSGGLAVLSYEQYF. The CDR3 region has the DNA TGTGCCAGCAGCGGAGGACTAGCGGTACTTTCCTACGAGCAGTACTTC.

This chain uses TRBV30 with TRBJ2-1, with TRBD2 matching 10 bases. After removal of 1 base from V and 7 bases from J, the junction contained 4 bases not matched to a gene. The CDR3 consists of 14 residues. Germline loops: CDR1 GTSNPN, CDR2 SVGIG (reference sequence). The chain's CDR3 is CAWSASGRVNEQFF. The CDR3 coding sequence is TGTGCCTGGAGTGCTAGCGGGAGAGTGAATGAGCAGTTCTTC.

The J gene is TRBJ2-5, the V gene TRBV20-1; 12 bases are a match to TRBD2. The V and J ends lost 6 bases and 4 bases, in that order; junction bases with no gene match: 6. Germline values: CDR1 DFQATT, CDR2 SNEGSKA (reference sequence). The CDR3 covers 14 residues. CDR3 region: CSATLAGGSETQYF. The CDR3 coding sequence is TGCAGTGCCACACTAGCGGGAGGTTCAGAGACCCAGTACTTC.

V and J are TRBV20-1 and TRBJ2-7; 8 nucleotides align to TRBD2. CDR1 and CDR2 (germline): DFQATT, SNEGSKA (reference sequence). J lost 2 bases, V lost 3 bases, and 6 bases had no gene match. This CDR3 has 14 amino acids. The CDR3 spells CSARYTGLAYEQYF. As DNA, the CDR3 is TGCAGTGCTAGGTATACGGGACTAGCCTACGAGCAGTACTTC.

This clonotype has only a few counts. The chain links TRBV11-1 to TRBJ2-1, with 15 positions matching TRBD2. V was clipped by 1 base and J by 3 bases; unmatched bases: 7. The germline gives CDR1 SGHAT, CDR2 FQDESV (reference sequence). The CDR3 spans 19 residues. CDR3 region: CASSLEHGLAGGNYNEQFF. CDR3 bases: TGTGCCAGCAGCTTAGAGCACGGACTAGCGGGGGGGAACTACAATGAGCAGTTCTTC. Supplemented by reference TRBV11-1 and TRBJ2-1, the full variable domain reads EAEVAQSPRYKITEKSQAVAFWCDPISGHATLYWYRQILGQGPELLVQFQDESVVDDSQLPKDRFSAERLKGVDSTLKIQPAELGDSAMYLCASSLEHGLAGGNYNEQFFGPGTRLTVL.

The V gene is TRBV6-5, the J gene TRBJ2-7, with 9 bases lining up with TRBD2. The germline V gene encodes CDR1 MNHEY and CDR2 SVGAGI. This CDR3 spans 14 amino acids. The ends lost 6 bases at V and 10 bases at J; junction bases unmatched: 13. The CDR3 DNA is TGTGCCAGCAGCTACAAGAGAGCGGGGGGATTCCAGTACTTC. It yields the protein CASSYKRAGGFQYF.

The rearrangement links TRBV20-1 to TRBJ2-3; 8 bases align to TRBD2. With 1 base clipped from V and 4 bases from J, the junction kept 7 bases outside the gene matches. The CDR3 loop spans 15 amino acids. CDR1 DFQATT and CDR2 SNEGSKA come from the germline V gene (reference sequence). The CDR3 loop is CSARVAGLEADTQYF. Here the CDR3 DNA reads TGCAGTGCTAGAGTCGCGGGACTAGAGGCAGATACGCAGTATTTT.

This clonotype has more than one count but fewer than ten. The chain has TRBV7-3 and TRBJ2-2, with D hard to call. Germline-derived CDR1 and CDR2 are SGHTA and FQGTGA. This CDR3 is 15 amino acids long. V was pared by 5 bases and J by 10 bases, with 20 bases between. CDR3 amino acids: CASSHGERAYTELFF. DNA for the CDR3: TGTGCCAGCAGCCACGGCGAAAGAGCCTATACGGAGCTGTTTTTT.

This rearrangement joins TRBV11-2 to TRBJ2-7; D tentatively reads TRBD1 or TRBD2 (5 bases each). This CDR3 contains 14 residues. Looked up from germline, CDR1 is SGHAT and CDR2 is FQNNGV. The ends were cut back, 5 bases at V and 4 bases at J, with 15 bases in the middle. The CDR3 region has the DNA TGTGCCAGCAGCGTCAGAGGGGCCATATACGAGCAGTACTTC. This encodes CASSVRGAIYEQYF.

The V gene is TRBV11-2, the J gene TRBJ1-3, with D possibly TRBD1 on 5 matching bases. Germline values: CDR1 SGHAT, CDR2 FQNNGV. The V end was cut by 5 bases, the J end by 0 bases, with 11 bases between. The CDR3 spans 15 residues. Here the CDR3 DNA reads TGTGCCAGCAGCCCAGACAGTCTCTCTGGAAACACCATATATTTT. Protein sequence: CASSPDSLSGNTIYF.

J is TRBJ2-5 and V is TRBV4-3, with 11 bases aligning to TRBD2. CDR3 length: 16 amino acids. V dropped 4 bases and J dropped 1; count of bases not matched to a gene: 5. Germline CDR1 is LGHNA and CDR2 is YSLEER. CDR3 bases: TGCGCCAGCAGCCTCAGACTAGCGGGGTCCCAAGAGACCCAGTACTTC. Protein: CASSLRLAGSQETQYF.

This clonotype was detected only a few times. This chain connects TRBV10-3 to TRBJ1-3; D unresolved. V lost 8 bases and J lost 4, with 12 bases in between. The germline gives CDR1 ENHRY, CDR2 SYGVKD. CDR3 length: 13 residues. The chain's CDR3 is CAIASGQGNTIYF. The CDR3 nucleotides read TGTGCCATCGCGTCCGGGCAAGGAAACACCATATATTTT.

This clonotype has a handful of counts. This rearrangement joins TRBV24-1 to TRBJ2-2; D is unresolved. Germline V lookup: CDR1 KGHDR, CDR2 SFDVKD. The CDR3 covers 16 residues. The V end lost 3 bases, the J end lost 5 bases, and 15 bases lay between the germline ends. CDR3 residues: CATSDAEVGETGELFF. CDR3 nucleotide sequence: TGTGCCACCAGTGATGCCGAAGTTGGAGAAACCGGGGAGCTGTTTTTT.

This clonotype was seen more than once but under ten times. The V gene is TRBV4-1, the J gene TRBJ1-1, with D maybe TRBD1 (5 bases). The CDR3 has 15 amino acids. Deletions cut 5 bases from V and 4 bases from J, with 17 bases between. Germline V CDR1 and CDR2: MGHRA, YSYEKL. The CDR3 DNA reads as TGCGCCAGCAGCGTCCGAGGGGTACCGGGCACTGAAGCTTTCTTT. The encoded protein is CASSVRGVPGTEAFF.

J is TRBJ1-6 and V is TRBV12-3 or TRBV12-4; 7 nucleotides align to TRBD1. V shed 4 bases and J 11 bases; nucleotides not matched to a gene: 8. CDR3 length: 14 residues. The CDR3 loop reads CASSWGQSTAPLHF. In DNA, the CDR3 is TGTGCCAGCAGTTGGGGACAGAGCACGGCACCCCTCCACTTT.

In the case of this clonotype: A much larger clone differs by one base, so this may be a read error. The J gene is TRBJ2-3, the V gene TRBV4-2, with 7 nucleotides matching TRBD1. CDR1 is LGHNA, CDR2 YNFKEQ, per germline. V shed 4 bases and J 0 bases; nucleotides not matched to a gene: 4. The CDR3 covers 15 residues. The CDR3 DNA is TGTGCCAGCAGCCCGGAGACAGGGAGCACAGATACGCAGTATTTT. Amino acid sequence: CASSPETGSTDTQYF.

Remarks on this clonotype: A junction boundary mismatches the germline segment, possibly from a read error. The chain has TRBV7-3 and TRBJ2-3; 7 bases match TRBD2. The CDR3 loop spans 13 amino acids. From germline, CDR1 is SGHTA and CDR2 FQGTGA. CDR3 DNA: TGTGCCTGCAGCGGGGTTAGCACAGATACGCAGTATTTT. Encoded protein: CACSGVSTDTQYF.

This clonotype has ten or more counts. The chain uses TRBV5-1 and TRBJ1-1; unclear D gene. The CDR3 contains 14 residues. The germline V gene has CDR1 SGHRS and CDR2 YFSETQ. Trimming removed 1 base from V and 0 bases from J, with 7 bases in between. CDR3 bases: TGCGCCAGCAGCTTGCGGGCTATGAACACTGAAGCTTTCTTT. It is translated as CASSLRAMNTEAFF.

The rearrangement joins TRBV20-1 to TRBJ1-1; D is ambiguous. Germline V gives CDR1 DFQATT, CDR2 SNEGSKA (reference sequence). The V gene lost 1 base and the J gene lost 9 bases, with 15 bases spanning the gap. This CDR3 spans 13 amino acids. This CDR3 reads CSARGTDRRQAFF. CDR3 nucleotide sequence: TGCAGTGCTAGAGGAACGGACCGCCGCCAAGCTTTCTTT.

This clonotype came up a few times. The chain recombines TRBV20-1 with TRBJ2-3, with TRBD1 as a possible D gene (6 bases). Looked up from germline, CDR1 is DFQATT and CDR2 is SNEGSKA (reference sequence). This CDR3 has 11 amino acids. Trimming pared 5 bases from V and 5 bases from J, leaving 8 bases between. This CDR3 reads CSAGGGDTQYF. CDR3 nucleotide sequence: TGCAGTGCTGGGGGCGGAGATACGCAGTATTTT.

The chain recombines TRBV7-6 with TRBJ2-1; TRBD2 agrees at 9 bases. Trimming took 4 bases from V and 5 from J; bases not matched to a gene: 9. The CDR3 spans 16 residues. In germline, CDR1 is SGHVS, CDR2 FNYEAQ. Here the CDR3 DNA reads TGTGCCAGCAGCTCCCCGAGGCCTAGCGGGGACAATGAGCAGTTCTTC. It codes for CASSSPRPSGDNEQFF. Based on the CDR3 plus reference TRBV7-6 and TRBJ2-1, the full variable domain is GAGVSQSPRYKVTKRGQDVALRCDPISGHVSLYWYRQALGQGPEFLTYFNYEAQQDKSGLPNDRFSAERPEGSISTLTIQRTEQRDSAMYRCASSSPRPSGDNEQFFGPGTRLTVL.

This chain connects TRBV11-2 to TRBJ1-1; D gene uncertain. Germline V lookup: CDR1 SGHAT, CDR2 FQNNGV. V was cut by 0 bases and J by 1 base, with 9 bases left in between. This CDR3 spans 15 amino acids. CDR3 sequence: CASSLDRGPNTEAFF. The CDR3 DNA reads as TGTGCCAGCAGCTTAGACCGGGGTCCGAACACTGAAGCTTTCTTT. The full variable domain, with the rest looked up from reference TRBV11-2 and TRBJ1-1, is EAGVAQSPRYKIIEKRQSVAFWCNPISGHATLYWYQQILGQGPKLLIQFQNNGVVDDSQLPKDRFSAERLKGVDSTLKIQPAKLEDSAVYLCASSLDRGPNTEAFFGQGTRLTVV.

Here the CDR3 DNA reads TGCAGTGCTAGAGTCCCCCACACTTCATACGAGCAGTACTTC. Encoded protein: CSARVPHTSYEQYF. V and J are TRBV20-1 and TRBJ2-7; no firm D call. The CDR3 covers 14 residues. Trimming pared 1 base from V and 4 bases from J, leaving 14 bases between. Germline V gene sequence: CDR1 DFQATT, CDR2 SNEGSKA (reference sequence).